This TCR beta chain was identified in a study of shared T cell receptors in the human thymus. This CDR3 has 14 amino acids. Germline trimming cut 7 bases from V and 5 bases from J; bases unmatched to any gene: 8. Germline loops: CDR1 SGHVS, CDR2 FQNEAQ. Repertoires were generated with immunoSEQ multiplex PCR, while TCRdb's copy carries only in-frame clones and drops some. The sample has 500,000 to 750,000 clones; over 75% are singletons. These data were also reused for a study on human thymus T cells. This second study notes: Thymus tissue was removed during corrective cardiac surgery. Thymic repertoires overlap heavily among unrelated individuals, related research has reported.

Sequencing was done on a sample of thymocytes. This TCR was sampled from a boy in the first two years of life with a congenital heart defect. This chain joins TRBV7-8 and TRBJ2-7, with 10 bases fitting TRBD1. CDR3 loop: CASTHRDRGNEQYF. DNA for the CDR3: TGTGCCAGCACCCACCGGGACAGGGGAAACGAGCAGTACTTC. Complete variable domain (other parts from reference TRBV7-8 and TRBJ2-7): GAGVSQSPRYKVAKRGQDVALRCDPISGHVSLFWYQQALGQGPEFLTYFQNEAQLDKSGLPSDRFFAERPEGSVSTLKIQRTQQEDSAVYLCASTHRDRGNEQYFGPGTRLTVT.